These T cell receptor beta chains were read from a single sample in a study of CD8 T cells in Susac syndrome. TCRdb re-called the immunoSEQ multiplex PCR reads with MiXCR, one entry per CDR3 protein. The sample holds 100,000 to 150,000 distinct CDR3 sequences, 80% to 95% seen once. Material for sequencing was CD8+ T cells from PBMCs. All receptors derive from a human donor with multiple sclerosis. CDR3s include the opening cysteine and the closing phenylalanine or tryptophan. A D gene is named only where the DNA matches it firmly. A clone size is listed for some rows: how often the clone was seen (once, few, many), or a class if it is expanded.

v_call: TRBV24-1
cdr3_length: 11
d_call: TRBD1
j_call: TRBJ2-5
clone_size: .
cdr3_nt: TGTGCCACCGAACAGGGGTATGCCCAGTACTTC
cdr3_aa: CATEQGYAQYF

v_call: TRBV7-8
cdr3_length: 14
d_call: TRBD1
j_call: TRBJ2-1
clone_size: .
cdr3_nt: TGTGCCAGCAGCCCTCAGGGGGCACTCAATGAGCAGTTCTTC
cdr3_aa: CASSPQGALNEQFF

v_call: TRBV6-2/TRBV6-3
cdr3_length: 14
d_call: TRBD2
j_call: TRBJ2-5
clone_size: .
cdr3_nt: TGTGCCAGCAGTTTTCTAGCGGACCGGGAGACCCAGTACTTC
cdr3_aa: CASSFLADRETQYF

v_call: TRBV9
cdr3_length: 18
d_call: .
j_call: TRBJ1-2
clone_size: .
cdr3_nt: TGTGCCAGCAGCGTAACGGACGGGTGGACGGTGTCTAACTATGGCTACACCTTC
cdr3_aa: CASSVTDGWTVSNYGYTF

v_call: TRBV5-6
cdr3_length: 16
d_call: .
j_call: TRBJ2-1
clone_size: .
cdr3_nt: TGTGCCAGCAGCTGGGCTGGGCAGGAAACCTACAATGAGCAGTTCTTC
cdr3_aa: CASSWAGQETYNEQFF

v_call: TRBV11-2
cdr3_length: 15
d_call: TRBD2
j_call: TRBJ2-5
clone_size: .
cdr3_nt: TGTGCCAGCAGCTCACTAGCGGGAGGGCGAGAGACCCAGTACTTC
cdr3_aa: CASSSLAGGRETQYF

v_call: TRBV7-9
cdr3_length: 13
d_call: .
j_call: TRBJ2-2
clone_size: .
cdr3_nt: TGTGCCAGCCCCGGTTCAGACACCGGGGAGCTGTTTTTT
cdr3_aa: CASPGSDTGELFF

v_call: TRBV3-1
cdr3_length: 16
d_call: TRBD1
j_call: TRBJ2-5
clone_size: once
cdr3_nt: TGTGCCAGCAGCGACTACCGACAGGGTAGCCAAGAGACCCAGTACTTC
cdr3_aa: CASSDYRQGSQETQYF

v_call: TRBV5-1
cdr3_length: 14
d_call: .
j_call: TRBJ1-2
clone_size: .
cdr3_nt: TGCGCCAGCAGCCCACTGGAAGCTAACTATGGCTACACCTTC
cdr3_aa: CASSPLEANYGYTF

v_call: TRBV5-1
cdr3_length: 12
d_call: .
j_call: TRBJ2-3
clone_size: .
cdr3_nt: TGCGCCAGCAGCTTTAAGACAGATACGCAGTATTTT
cdr3_aa: CASSFKTDTQYF

v_call: TRBV5-6
cdr3_length: 13
d_call: TRBD1
j_call: TRBJ2-5
clone_size: .
cdr3_nt: TGTGCCAGCACGGGACAGGGATCGGGGACCCAGTACTTC
cdr3_aa: CASTGQGSGTQYF

v_call: TRBV7-9
cdr3_length: 15
d_call: TRBD1
j_call: TRBJ1-5
clone_size: once
cdr3_nt: TGTGCCAGCAGATCCGGGACAGGCGGCAATCAGCCCCAGCATTTT
cdr3_aa: CASRSGTGGNQPQHF

v_call: TRBV27
cdr3_length: 16
d_call: TRBD1
j_call: TRBJ2-5
clone_size: .
cdr3_nt: TGTGCCAGCAGTTTCACACGGGACAGGGGGACGGAGACCCAGTACTTC
cdr3_aa: CASSFTRDRGTETQYF

v_call: TRBV4-1
cdr3_length: 13
d_call: .
j_call: TRBJ2-7
clone_size: .
cdr3_nt: TGCGCCAGCAGCCAAGAAAGCTCCTACGAGCAGTACTTC
cdr3_aa: CASSQESSYEQYF

v_call: TRBV19
cdr3_length: 16
d_call: TRBD1
j_call: TRBJ2-2
clone_size: .
cdr3_nt: TGTGCCAGTAGTATTGGGTGGCAGGGGGCCACCGGGGAGCTGTTTTTT
cdr3_aa: CASSIGWQGATGELFF

v_call: TRBV4-1
cdr3_length: 14
d_call: TRBD2
j_call: TRBJ2-1
clone_size: .
cdr3_nt: TGCGCCAGCAGGAGAAGCGGGGCCTACAATGAGCAGTTCTTC
cdr3_aa: CASRRSGAYNEQFF

v_call: TRBV27
cdr3_length: 14
d_call: TRBD2
j_call: TRBJ2-1
clone_size: .
cdr3_nt: TGTGCCAGTGGGACTAGCGGGAGCTACAATGAGCAGTTCTTC
cdr3_aa: CASGTSGSYNEQFF

v_call: TRBV6-1
cdr3_length: 14
d_call: .
j_call: TRBJ2-3
clone_size: .
cdr3_nt: TGTGCCAGCAGTGTCAGGGGTAGGGCAGATACGCAGTATTTT
cdr3_aa: CASSVRGRADTQYF

v_call: TRBV4-1
cdr3_length: 14
d_call: .
j_call: TRBJ2-3
clone_size: .
cdr3_nt: TGCGCCAGCAGCCAAGGAAGGGAGGTCGATACGCAGTATTTT
cdr3_aa: CASSQGREVDTQYF

v_call: TRBV6-5
cdr3_length: 15
d_call: TRBD1
j_call: TRBJ1-1
clone_size: .
cdr3_nt: TGTGCCAGCAGTAGATACAGGGGGGGCGACACTGAAGCTTTCTTT
cdr3_aa: CASSRYRGGDTEAFF

v_call: TRBV24-1
cdr3_length: 13
d_call: TRBD1
j_call: TRBJ2-3
clone_size: .
cdr3_nt: TGTGCCACCGAAGACAGGGAAACAGATACGCAGTATTTT
cdr3_aa: CATEDRETDTQYF

v_call: TRBV5-4
cdr3_length: 14
d_call: .
j_call: TRBJ1-4
clone_size: .
cdr3_nt: TGTGCCAGCAGCGCCGGGCCCATCGAAGAAAAACTGTTTTTT
cdr3_aa: CASSAGPIEEKLFF